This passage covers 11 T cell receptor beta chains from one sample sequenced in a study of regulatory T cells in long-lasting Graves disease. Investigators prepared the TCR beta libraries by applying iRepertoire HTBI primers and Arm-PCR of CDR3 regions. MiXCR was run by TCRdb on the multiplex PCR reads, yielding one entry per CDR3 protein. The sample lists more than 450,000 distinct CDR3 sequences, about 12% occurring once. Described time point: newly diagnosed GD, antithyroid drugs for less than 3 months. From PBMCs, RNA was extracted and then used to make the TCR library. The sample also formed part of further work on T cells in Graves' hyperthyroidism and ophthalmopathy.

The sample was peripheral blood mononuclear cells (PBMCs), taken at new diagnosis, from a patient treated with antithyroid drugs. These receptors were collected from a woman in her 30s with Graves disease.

This chain's CDR3 is CAIGQGASYTEAFF. CDR3 in DNA: TGTGCCATCGGGCAGGGGGCTTCGTACACTGAAGCTTTCTTT. The V call is TRBV10-3, the J call TRBJ1-1; 8 bases fit TRBD1. V gave up 8 bases and J gave up 3 bases; unmatched junction bases: 8. The CDR3 sequence is 14 residues long. Germline CDR1 is ENHRY and CDR2 is SYGVKD.

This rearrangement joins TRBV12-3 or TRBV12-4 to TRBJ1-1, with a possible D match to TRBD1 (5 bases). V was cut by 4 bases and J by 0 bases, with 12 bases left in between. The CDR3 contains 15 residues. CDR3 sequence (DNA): TGTGCCAGCAGTTGGGGGGAAATCATGAACACTGAAGCTTTCTTT. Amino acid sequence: CASSWGEIMNTEAFF.

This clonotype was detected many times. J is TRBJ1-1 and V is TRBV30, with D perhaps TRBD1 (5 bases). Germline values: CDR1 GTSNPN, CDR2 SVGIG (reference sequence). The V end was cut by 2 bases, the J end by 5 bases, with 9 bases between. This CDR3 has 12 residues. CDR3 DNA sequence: TGTGCCTGGAGTTCCGGGACGACTGAAGCTTTCTTT. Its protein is CAWSSGTTEAFF.

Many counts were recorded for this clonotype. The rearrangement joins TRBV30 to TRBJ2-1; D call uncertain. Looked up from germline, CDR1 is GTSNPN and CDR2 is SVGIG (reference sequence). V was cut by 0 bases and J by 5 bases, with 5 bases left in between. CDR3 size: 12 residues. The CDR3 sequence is CAWSVRNNEQFF. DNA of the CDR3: TGTGCCTGGAGTGTACGAAACAATGAGCAGTTCTTC.

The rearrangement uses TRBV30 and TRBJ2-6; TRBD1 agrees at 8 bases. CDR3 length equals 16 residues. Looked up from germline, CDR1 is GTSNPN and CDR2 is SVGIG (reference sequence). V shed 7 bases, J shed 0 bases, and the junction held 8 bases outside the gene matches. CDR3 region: CASDLGTGSGANVLTF. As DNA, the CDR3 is TGTGCCTCGGATCTGGGGACAGGCTCTGGGGCCAACGTCCTGACTTTC.

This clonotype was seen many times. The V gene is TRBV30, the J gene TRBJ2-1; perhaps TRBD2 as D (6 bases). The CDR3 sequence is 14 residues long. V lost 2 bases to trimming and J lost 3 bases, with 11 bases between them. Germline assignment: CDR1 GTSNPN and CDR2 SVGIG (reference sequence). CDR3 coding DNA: TGTGCCTGGAGTATAACGGGACTCTACAATGAGCAGTTCTTC. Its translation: CAWSITGLYNEQFF.

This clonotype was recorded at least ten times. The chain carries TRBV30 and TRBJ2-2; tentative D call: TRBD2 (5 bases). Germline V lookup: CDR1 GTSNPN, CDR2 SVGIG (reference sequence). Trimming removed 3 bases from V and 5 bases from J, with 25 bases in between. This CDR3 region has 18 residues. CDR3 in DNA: TGTGCCTGGAGGAATAGGATTGACGGGGTCCGACGAACCGGGGAGCTGTTTTTT. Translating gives CAWRNRIDGVRRTGELFF.

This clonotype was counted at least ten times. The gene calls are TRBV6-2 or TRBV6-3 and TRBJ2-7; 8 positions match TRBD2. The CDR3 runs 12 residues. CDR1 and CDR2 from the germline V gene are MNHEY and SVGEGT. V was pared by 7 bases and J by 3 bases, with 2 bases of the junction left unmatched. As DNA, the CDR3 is TGTGCCAGCAAACTAGCGGACTACGAGCAGTACTTC. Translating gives CASKLADYEQYF.

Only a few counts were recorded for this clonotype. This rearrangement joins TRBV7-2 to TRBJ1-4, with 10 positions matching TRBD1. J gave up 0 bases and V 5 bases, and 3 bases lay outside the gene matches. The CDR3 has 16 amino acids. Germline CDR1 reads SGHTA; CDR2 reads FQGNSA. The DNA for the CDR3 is TGTGCCAGCAGCAGGGACAGGGGTGCAACTAATGAAAAACTGTTTTTT. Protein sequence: CASSRDRGATNEKLFF.

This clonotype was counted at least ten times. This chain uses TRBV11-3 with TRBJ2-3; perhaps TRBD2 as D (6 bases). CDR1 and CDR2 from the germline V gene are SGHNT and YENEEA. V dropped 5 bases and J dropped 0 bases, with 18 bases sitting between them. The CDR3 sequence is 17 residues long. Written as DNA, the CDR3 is TGTGCCAGCAGCCTCCGGGAAATAGCGGCCAGCACAGATACGCAGTATTTT. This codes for CASSLREIAASTDTQYF.

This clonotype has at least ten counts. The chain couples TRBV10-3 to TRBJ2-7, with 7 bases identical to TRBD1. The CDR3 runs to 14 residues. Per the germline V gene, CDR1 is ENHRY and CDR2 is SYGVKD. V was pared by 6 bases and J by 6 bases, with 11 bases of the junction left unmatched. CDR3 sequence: CAIRRGTDVREQYF. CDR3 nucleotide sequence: TGTGCCATCAGGAGAGGGACAGATGTTCGCGAGCAGTACTTC.